This entry lists 25 T cell receptor beta chains sequenced from one sample in a study of cytomegalovirus exposure and HLA in healthy donors. It was with 60 Vbeta and 13 Jbeta primers that the PCR ran. Produced via immunoSEQ multiplex PCR; TCRdb's table is partial and in-frame only. The profile shows 150,000 to 200,000 clones, 84% of them singletons. Sequencing was carried out using PBMCs. The receptors derive from a man in his fifties in good health and CMV-seropositive.

V is TRBV9 and J is TRBJ2-1; 10 nucleotides line up with TRBD2. Per the germline V gene, CDR1 is SGDLS and CDR2 is YYNGEE. This CDR3 region has 17 residues. Trimming took 0 bases from V and 9 from J; bases not matched to a gene: 12. The CDR3 bases are TGTGCCAGCAGCGTAGAAGGGACTAGCGCGGGTCGGGGTGAGCAGTTCTTC. This translates into CASSVEGTSAGRGEQFF.

The chain recombines TRBV2 with TRBJ1-4; TRBD1 is a possible D gene (6 bases). The CDR3 has 14 residues. The germline V and J ends were trimmed by 8 bases and 0 bases, with 10 bases remaining between them. Germline values: CDR1 SNHLY, CDR2 FYNNEI. This CDR3 is CASGTTTTNEKLFF. CDR3 DNA: TGTGCCAGCGGGACAACTACAACTAATGAAAAACTGTTTTTT.

The V call is TRBV19, the J call TRBJ1-1, with 7 bases matching TRBD1. The germline V gene encodes CDR1 LNHDA and CDR2 SQIVND (reference sequence). This CDR3 comprises 13 residues. Trimming took 4 bases from V and 6 from J; bases not matched to a gene: 5. CDR3 in DNA: TGTGCCAGTAGTAAGGGACAGTACCCTGAAGCTTTCTTT. Its protein product is CASSKGQYPEAFF.

The chain combines TRBV27 with TRBJ1-5, with D unclear. The CDR3 sequence is 13 residues long. The V gene's germline CDR1 is MNHEY and CDR2 SMNVEV (reference sequence). Trimming pared 2 bases from V and 3 bases from J, leaving 5 bases between. The CDR3 DNA is TGTGCCAGCAGTTTACAGTACAATCAGCCCCAGCATTTT. It codes for CASSLQYNQPQHF.

This sequence joins TRBV19 and TRBJ1-2; no clear D. Germline V gives CDR1 LNHDA, CDR2 SQIVND (reference sequence). V lost 1 base and J 1 base, leaving 22 bases between the germline ends. The CDR3 has 19 amino acids. The CDR3 sequence: CASSIGRKDSQRSNYGYTF. DNA for the CDR3: TGTGCCAGTAGTATAGGTAGGAAGGACTCCCAAAGAAGTAACTATGGCTACACCTTC.

The rearrangement joins TRBV28 to TRBJ1-2; D is possibly TRBD1 (5 bases). V lost 8 bases to trimming and J lost 0 bases, with 16 bases between them. CDR3 length: 15 residues. In germline, CDR1 is MDHEN, CDR2 SYDVKM. DNA for the CDR3: TGTGCCAGCGAGGGGAGGGACCCCACTAACTATGGCTACACCTTC. The encoded protein is CASEGRDPTNYGYTF.

The chain is built from TRBV7-3 and TRBJ2-5; 9 bases line up with TRBD2. This CDR3 contains 15 residues. Unmatched junction bases numbered 10, after V lost 6 bases and J lost 5 bases. From germline, CDR1 is SGHTA and CDR2 FQGTGA. The DNA of the CDR3 is TGTGCCAGCAGTCTTAGCGGGGGTGGCCCGGAGACCCAGTACTTC. As protein: CASSLSGGGPETQYF.

CDR3: CASSRTGEGQPQHF. The CDR3 DNA sequence: TGTGCCAGTAGTCGTACAGGGGAAGGACAGCCCCAGCATTTT. The chain combines TRBV19 with TRBJ1-5; 7 bases line up with TRBD1. The length of the CDR3 is 14 residues. The V segment lost 5 bases and the J segment 7 bases; nucleotides outside the gene matches: 8. Germline V gene sequence: CDR1 LNHDA, CDR2 SQIVND (reference sequence). Based on the CDR3 plus reference TRBV19 and TRBJ1-5, the full variable domain is DGGITQSPKYLFRKEGQNVTLSCEQNLNHDAMYWYRQDPGQGLRLIYYSQIVNDFQKGDIAEGYSVSREKKESFPLTVTSAQKNPTAFYLCASSRTGEGQPQHFGDGTRLSIL.

The genes are TRBV5-1 and TRBJ2-3; D unresolved. Trimming removed 0 bases from V and 2 bases from J, with 13 bases in between. The germline gives CDR1 SGHRS, CDR2 YFSETQ. This CDR3 comprises 16 residues. The CDR3 loop is CASSLGPGRNTDTQYF. CDR3 sequence (DNA): TGCGCCAGCAGCTTGGGGCCAGGCCGGAACACAGATACGCAGTATTTT.

The V gene is TRBV7-9, the J gene TRBJ1-4, with D perhaps TRBD1 (6 bases). Trimming shortened V by 1 base and J by 0 bases, and 9 bases separated the two germline ends. The CDR3 extends over 16 amino acids. Per the germline V gene, CDR1 is SEHNR and CDR2 is FQNEAQ (reference sequence). CDR3 region: CASSLGAGATNEKLFF. The CDR3 coding sequence is TGTGCCAGCAGCTTAGGGGCAGGGGCAACTAATGAAAAACTGTTTTTT.

This chain connects TRBV11-2 to TRBJ2-1; TRBD2 matches 12 bases. The germline V gene encodes CDR1 SGHAT and CDR2 FQNNGV. This CDR3 has 17 amino acids. V was pared by 5 bases and J by 5 bases, with 10 bases of the junction left unmatched. The DNA of the CDR3 is TGTGCCAGCAGCCCCCAGGGTCGGACTAGCGGGGACAATGAGCAGTTCTTC. The encoded protein is CASSPQGRTSGDNEQFF.

This chain links TRBV6-6 with TRBJ2-7; 11 bases are shared with TRBD2. Losses at the gene ends were 5 bases for V and 1 base for J; bases not matched to a gene: 4. Germline CDR1 reads MNHNY; CDR2 reads SVGAGI (reference sequence). This CDR3 spans 15 amino acids. The CDR3: CASSQGLAESYEQYV. The DNA of the CDR3 is TGTGCCAGCAGTCAGGGACTAGCGGAGTCCTACGAGCAGTACGTC.

The genes are TRBV6-6 and TRBJ1-5; D is perhaps TRBD1 (5 bases). Trimming pared 0 bases from V and 4 bases from J, leaving 7 bases between. The CDR3 loop spans 14 amino acids. Germline CDR1 and CDR2: MNHNY and SVGAGI (reference sequence). The CDR3 DNA follows: TGTGCCAGCAGTTACTCCGGGGGTAATCAGCCCCAGCATTTT. Protein: CASSYSGGNQPQHF.

Only a few counts were recorded for this clone. In nucleotides, the CDR3 is TGTGCCAGCTCACCAAGAGGGAACACTGAAGCTTTCTTT. Its translation is CASSPRGNTEAFF. The rearrangement uses TRBV18 and TRBJ1-1; D is undetermined. Trimming stripped 2 bases from V and 1 base from J, with 5 bases between. The CDR3 extends over 13 amino acids. Germline CDR1 and CDR2: KGHSH and LQKENI.

The gene calls are TRBV7-9 and TRBJ2-2; weak D call: TRBD1 (7 bases). The CDR3 runs to 13 residues. The germline V and J ends were trimmed by 4 bases and 12 bases, with 15 bases remaining between them. Germline V gives CDR1 SEHNR, CDR2 FQNEAQ (reference sequence). In DNA, the CDR3 is TGTGCCAGCAGCTGGCAGGGGGGCCCGAAGCTGTTTTTT. Translating it yields CASSWQGGPKLFF.

This clone was detected a few times. V and J are TRBV6-5 and TRBJ1-1; 9 bases fit TRBD1. Germline CDR1 and CDR2: MNHEY and SVGAGI. This CDR3 has 15 amino acids. The trim removed 4 bases at V and 10 bases at J, leaving 13 bases unmatched. The CDR3 sequence is CASSSGTGGAYGAFF. The CDR3 DNA sequence: TGTGCCAGCAGTTCCGGAACAGGGGGCGCGTATGGAGCTTTCTTT.

The V and J genes are TRBV7-9 and TRBJ1-2; 7 bases line up with TRBD1. V gave up 5 bases and J gave up 8 bases; unmatched junction bases: 8. Germline V CDR1 and CDR2: SEHNR, FQNEAQ (reference sequence). CDR3 length equals 13 residues. CDR3 DNA sequence: TGTGCCAGCAGCCCCAGACAGGGAGGCGGCTACACCTTC. Translation gives CASSPRQGGGYTF.

The chain has TRBV9 and TRBJ2-6, with TRBD2 matching over 8 bases. Germline V gene lookup returns CDR1 SGDLS and CDR2 YYNGEE. V shed 0 bases, J shed 1 base, and the junction held 3 bases outside the gene matches. CDR3 length equals 17 residues. CDR3 region: CASSVALAGSGANVLTF. In nucleotides, the CDR3 is TGTGCCAGCAGCGTAGCCCTAGCGGGTTCTGGGGCCAACGTCCTGACTTTC.

V usage is TRBV2 and J usage is TRBJ1-4, with 9 bases aligning to TRBD1. This CDR3 region has 15 residues. Unmatched junction bases numbered 10, after V lost 4 bases and J lost 10 bases. CDR1 is SNHLY, CDR2 FYNNEI, per germline. CDR3 coding DNA: TGTGCCAGCAGTGGCACCGGGACAGGGTTGGTAAAACTGTTTTTT. As protein: CASSGTGTGLVKLFF.

The rearrangement uses TRBV7-9 and TRBJ2-7; TRBD2 matches 7 bases. V lost 4 bases, J lost 2 bases, and 8 bases stayed unmatched. The CDR3 totals 15 residues. Germline V gene sequence: CDR1 SEHNR, CDR2 FQNEAQ (reference sequence). In DNA form, the CDR3 reads TGTGCCAGCAGCTCACGGGGAGGGAGGCCCTACGAGCAGTACTTC. Amino acids: CASSSRGGRPYEQYF.

The chain is built from TRBV6-5 and TRBJ1-1; tentative D call: TRBD1 (5 bases). Deletions cut 6 bases from V and 7 bases from J, with 12 bases between. Germline V gene data show CDR1 as MNHEY and CDR2 as SVGAGI. CDR3 size: 12 residues. The CDR3 DNA is TGTGCCAGCAGGCCGTGGGGGGGTGAAGCTTTCTTT. Residues: CASRPWGGEAFF.

The V and J genes are TRBV10-1 and TRBJ1-1; 7 bases align to TRBD1. Germline values: CDR1 WNHNN, CDR2 SYGVQD (reference sequence). The trim removed 4 bases at V and 5 bases at J, leaving 4 bases unmatched. This CDR3 is built from 13 residues. The CDR3 DNA is TGCGCCAGCAGTGCGACAGGGAGGACTGAAGCTTTCTTT. It yields the protein CASSATGRTEAFF.

The chain carries TRBV19 and TRBJ1-3; D may be TRBD1 (5 bases). Germline V lookup: CDR1 LNHDA, CDR2 SQIVND (reference sequence). Trimming removed 2 bases from V and 5 bases from J, with 22 bases in between. The CDR3 has 18 residues. The CDR3 region is CASSIKGRIDHRRNTIYF. CDR3 in DNA: TGTGCCAGTAGTATAAAGGGGAGGATCGATCATCGTCGAAACACCATATATTTT.

This clone showed up just a few times. The genes are TRBV6-1 and TRBJ2-3; TRBD2 is a possible D gene (6 bases). CDR1 is MNHNS and CDR2 is SASEGT in the germline V gene. V was clipped by 2 bases and J by 2 bases, with 11 bases between them. This CDR3 contains 15 residues. The chain's CDR3 is CASSERREVTDTQYF. The CDR3, as DNA: TGTGCCAGCAGTGAACGCAGGGAGGTCACAGATACGCAGTATTTT.

J is TRBJ1-2 and V is TRBV9; perhaps TRBD1 as D (5 bases). Trimming pared 2 bases from V and 8 bases from J, leaving 16 bases between. Germline values: CDR1 SGDLS, CDR2 YYNGEE. This CDR3 has 14 amino acids. Here the CDR3 reads CASSVSPGRGGYTF. The CDR3 nucleotides are TGTGCCAGCAGCGTGAGCCCGGGGAGGGGAGGCTACACCTTC.